This TCR beta chain was obtained from a study of beta chain features in type 1 diabetes. J lost 6 bases, V lost 0 bases, and 1 base had no gene match. From germline, CDR1 is SGDLS and CDR2 YYNGEE. The CDR3 covers 14 residues. Reverse transcription of all isolated RNA meant that expressed TCRB transcripts were sequenced. Sequenced by immunoSEQ multiplex PCR; TCRdb stores in-frame clones only, minus some. Counted here are 50,000 to 65,000 clones, less than 55% occurring once; the ten biggest clones make up roughly 1.5%. Findings and caveats of the study: Healthy donors had naive, central memory and Treg TCRB repertoires that appeared less similar than those seen among patients. Moderate but significant shortening of TCRB CDR3s was recorded in all four CD4+ subsets from Type 1 diabetes patients.

Notes on this clone: As yet, its antigen is unknown.

Source material: Tregs from blood. The chain joins TRBV9 to TRBJ2-2; 8 positions agree with TRBD2. This clonotype was sampled from a man aged 30 to 45 with type 1 diabetes. This CDR3 reads CASSVVSGAGELFF. CDR3 sequence (DNA): TGTGCCAGCAGCGTAGTTAGCGGGGCCGGGGAGCTGTTTTTT.